This TCR beta chain comes out of a study of PD-1 blockade in classical Hodgkin lymphoma. The CDR3 runs to 16 residues. From germline, CDR1 is MNHEY and CDR2 SVGAGI. V shed 0 bases, J shed 4 bases, and the junction held 6 bases outside the gene matches. Time point given: cycle 4 day 1 (C4D1), after less than seven weeks of nivolumab. Brentuximab vedotin exposure varied among the patients, all of whom had relapsed after autologous stem cell transplantation. Patients had relapsed/refractory classical Hodgkin lymphoma with complete response, partial response or progressive disease as best response. Repertoires were generated with immunoSEQ multiplex PCR, while TCRdb's copy carries only in-frame clones and drops some. The repertoire holds about 27,000 clones, with about 72% as singletons.

The material was peripheral blood mononuclear cells (PBMCs), obtained before the fourth cycle of nivolumab. This TCR was recovered from a human donor with classical Hodgkin lymphoma. J is TRBJ2-7 and V is TRBV6-5; TRBD2 matches at 10 bases. The CDR3, as DNA: TGTGCCAGCAGTTACTCGAACAGCGGGAGGGGATACGAGCAGTACTTC. It translates to CASSYSNSGRGYEQYF.